These 2 T cell receptor beta chains originate from one sample sequenced in a study of blood T cells in healthy people across ages. A sample-barcoded 5' primer and a J-beta primer mix were used in a second PCR of about 6 to 12 cycles. TCRdb ran MiXCR on the 5' RACE reads and lists one entry per CDR3 protein. The sample gives fewer than 1,000,000 distinct CDR3 sequences, about 42% of which show up once; around 21% is in the top ten. Sequencing was carried out using blood. All receptors come from a man in his 60s in good health.

This chain uses TRBV12-3 or TRBV12-4 with TRBJ2-7; D not certain. The CDR3 sequence is 14 residues long. Trimming cost V 2 bases and J 7 bases, with 15 bases left between them. This CDR3 reads CASSLSGINNEQYF. In nucleotides, the CDR3 is TGTGCCAGCAGTTTATCAGGAATCAACAATGAGCAGTACTTC.

Here the CDR3 reads CASSLKPPHGTDTQYF. In nucleotides, the CDR3 is TGTGCCAGCAGCTTAAAGCCCCCACACGGCACAGATACGCAGTATTTT. The J gene is TRBJ2-3, the V gene TRBV7-2; D is unresolved. Trimming took off 2 bases at V and 1 base at J, with 13 bases between the two ends. From germline, CDR1 is SGHTA and CDR2 FQGNSA. This CDR3 is 16 amino acids long.